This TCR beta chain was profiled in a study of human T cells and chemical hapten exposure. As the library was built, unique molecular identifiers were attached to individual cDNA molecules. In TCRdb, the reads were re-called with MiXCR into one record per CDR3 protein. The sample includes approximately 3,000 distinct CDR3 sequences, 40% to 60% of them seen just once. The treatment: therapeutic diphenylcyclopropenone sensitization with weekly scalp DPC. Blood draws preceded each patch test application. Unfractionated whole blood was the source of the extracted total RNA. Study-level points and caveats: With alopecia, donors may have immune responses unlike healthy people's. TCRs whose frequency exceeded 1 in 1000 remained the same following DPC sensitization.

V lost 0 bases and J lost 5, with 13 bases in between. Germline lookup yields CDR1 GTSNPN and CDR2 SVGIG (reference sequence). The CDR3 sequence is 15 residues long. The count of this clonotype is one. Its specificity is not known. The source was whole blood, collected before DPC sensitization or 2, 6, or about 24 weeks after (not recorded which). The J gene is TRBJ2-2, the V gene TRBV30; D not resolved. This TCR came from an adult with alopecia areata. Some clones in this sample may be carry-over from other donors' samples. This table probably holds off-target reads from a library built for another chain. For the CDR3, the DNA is TGTGCCTGGAGTGTATGGGTCGGCTCGACCGGGGAGCTGTTTTTT. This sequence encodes CAWSVWVGSTGELFF.